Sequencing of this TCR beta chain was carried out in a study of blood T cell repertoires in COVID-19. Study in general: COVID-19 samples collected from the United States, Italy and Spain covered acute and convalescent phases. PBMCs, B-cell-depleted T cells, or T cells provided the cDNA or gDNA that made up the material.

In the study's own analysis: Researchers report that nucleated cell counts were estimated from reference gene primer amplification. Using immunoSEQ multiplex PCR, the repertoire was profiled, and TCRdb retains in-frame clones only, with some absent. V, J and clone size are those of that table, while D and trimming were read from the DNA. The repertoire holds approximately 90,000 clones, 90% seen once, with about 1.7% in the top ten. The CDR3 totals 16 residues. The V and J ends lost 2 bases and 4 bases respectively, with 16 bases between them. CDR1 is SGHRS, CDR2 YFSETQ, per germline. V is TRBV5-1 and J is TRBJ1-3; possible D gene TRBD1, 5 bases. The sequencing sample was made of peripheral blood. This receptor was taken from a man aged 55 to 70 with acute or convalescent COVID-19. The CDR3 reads CASSLRQINDGNTIYF. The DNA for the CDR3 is TGCGCCAGCAGCTTACGACAGATCAACGACGGAAACACCATATATTTT.